The source of this T cell receptor (beta chain) is a study of blood T cell repertoires in COVID-19. Background on the study: In each case, the material was cDNA or gDNA derived from T cells, B-cell-depleted T cells, or PBMCs.

How the authors handled the data: Researchers report that nucleated cell counts were estimated from reference gene primer amplification. Produced via immunoSEQ multiplex PCR; TCRdb's table is partial and in-frame only. V and J calls and clone size are as listed in that table; D and trimming were resolved from the DNA. The table records 200,000 or so clones, around four fifths of them present only once. This CDR3 is built from 13 residues. CDR1 is SGHRS and CDR2 is YFSETQ in the germline V gene. Trimming removed 7 bases at V and 1 base at J, with 6 bases between. The sequenced sample was peripheral blood. The chain carries TRBV5-1 and TRBJ2-6, with D unresolved. The clonotype was recovered from a human donor with acute or convalescent COVID-19. The donor label of this sample is uncertain. The CDR3 DNA follows: TGCGCCAGCTCTGTTTCTGGGGCCAACGTCCTGACTTTC. Protein: CASSVSGANVLTF.